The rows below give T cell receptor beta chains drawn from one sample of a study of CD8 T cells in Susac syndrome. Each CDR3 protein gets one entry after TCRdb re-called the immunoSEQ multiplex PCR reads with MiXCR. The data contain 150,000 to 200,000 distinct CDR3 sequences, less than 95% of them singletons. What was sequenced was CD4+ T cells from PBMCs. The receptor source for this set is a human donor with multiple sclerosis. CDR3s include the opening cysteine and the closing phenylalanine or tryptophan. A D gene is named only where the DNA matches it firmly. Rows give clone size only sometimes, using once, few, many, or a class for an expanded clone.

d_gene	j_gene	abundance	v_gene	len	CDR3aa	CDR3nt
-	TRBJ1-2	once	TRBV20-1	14	CSARDPGGLYGYTF	TGCAGTGCTAGAGATCCCGGCGGCCTCTATGGCTACACCTTC
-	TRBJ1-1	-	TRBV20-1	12	CSARDRVSEAFF	TGCAGTGCTAGAGACAGGGTCTCTGAAGCTTTCTTT
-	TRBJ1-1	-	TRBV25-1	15	CASSRPGTLNTEAFF	TGTGCCAGCTCCCGCCCGGGGACATTGAACACTGAAGCTTTCTTT
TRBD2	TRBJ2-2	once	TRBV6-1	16	CASSEGIAGSTGELFF	TGTGCCAGCAGTGAAGGGATAGCGGGGTCCACCGGGGAGCTGTTTTTT
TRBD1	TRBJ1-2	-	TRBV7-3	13	CASSKTGGDGYTF	TGTGCCAGCAGCAAGACAGGGGGTGATGGCTACACCTTC
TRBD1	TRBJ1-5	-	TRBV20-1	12	CSAIRGLQPQHF	TGCAGTGCTATCAGGGGGCTTCAGCCCCAGCATTTT
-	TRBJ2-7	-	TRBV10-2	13	CASSESSQAEQYF	TGCGCCAGCAGTGAGTCGAGTCAGGCCGAGCAGTACTTC
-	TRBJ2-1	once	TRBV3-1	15	CASSQTGERGNEQFF	TGTGCCAGCAGCCAAACGGGAGAGAGAGGCAATGAGCAGTTCTTC
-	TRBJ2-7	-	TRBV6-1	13	CASCARGFHEQYF	TGTGCCAGTTGCGCCCGGGGCTTCCACGAGCAGTACTTC
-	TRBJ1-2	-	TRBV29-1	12	CSVYRDPVGYTF	TGCAGCGTCTACAGGGATCCGGTTGGCTACACCTTC
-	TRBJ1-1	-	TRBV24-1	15	CATSDGPASNTEAFF	TGTGCCACCAGTGATGGACCAGCATCGAACACTGAAGCTTTCTTT
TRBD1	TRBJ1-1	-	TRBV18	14	CASWDRAQNTEAFF	TGTGCCAGCTGGGACAGAGCGCAGAACACTGAAGCTTTCTTT
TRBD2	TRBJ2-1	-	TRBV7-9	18	CASSLVPLAGVIGNEQFF	TGTGCCAGCAGCTTAGTTCCCCTAGCGGGAGTGATCGGGAATGAGCAGTTCTTC
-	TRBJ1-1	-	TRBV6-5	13	CASSSLPGTEAFF	TGTGCCAGCAGTTCCCTCCCAGGAACTGAAGCTTTCTTT
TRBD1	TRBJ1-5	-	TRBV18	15	CASSPGTGGGQPQHF	TGTGCCAGCTCACCAGGGACAGGGGGCGGTCAGCCCCAGCATTTT
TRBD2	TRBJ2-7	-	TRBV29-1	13	CSVVPGGENEQYF	TGCAGCGTTGTCCCCGGGGGGGAAAACGAGCAGTACTTC
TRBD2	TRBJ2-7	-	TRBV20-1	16	CSAIILAGGSSYEQYF	TGCAGTGCTATTATACTAGCGGGAGGGAGCTCCTACGAGCAGTACTTC
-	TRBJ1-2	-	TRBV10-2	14	CATLEVQGYYGYTF	TGCGCCACCTTGGAAGTTCAGGGTTACTATGGCTACACCTTC
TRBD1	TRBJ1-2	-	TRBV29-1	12	CSGGQGNYGYTF	TGCAGCGGCGGACAGGGGAACTATGGCTACACCTTC
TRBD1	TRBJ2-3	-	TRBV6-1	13	CASSEGGQMTQYF	TGTGCCAGCAGTGAAGGGGGACAGATGACGCAGTATTTT
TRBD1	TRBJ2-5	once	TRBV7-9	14	CASSPQGVGETQYF	TGTGCCAGCAGCCCCCAGGGGGTAGGAGAGACCCAGTACTTC
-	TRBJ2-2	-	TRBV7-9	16	CASSLGLAANTGELFF	TGTGCCAGCAGCTTAGGATTAGCGGCGAACACCGGGGAGCTGTTTTTT
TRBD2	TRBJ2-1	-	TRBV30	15	CAWSVGLAGVYEQFF	TGTGCCTGGAGTGTGGGACTAGCGGGAGTTTATGAGCAGTTCTTC